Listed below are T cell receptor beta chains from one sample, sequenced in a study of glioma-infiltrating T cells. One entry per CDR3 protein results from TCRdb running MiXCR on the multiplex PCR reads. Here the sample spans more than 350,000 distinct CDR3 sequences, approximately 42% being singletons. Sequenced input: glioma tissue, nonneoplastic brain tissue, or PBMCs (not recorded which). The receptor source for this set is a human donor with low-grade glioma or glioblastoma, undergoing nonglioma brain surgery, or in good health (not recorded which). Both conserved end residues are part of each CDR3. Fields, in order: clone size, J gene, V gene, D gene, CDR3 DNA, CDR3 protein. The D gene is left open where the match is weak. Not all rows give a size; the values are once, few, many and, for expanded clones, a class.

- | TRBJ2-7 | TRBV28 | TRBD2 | TGTGCCAGCAGCCCGGGACTAGCGGGAGGGCCTGGAGGCGAGCAGTACTTC | CASSPGLAGGPGGEQYF
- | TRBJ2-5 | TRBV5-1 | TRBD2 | TGCGCCAGCAGCTTTGGGGGGGTCAACCAAGAGACCCAGTACTTC | CASSFGGVNQETQYF
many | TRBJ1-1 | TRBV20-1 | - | TGCAGTGCTACCGAGAGACATCCAACTGAAGCTTTCTTT | CSATERHPTEAFF
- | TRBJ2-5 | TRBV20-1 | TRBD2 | TGCAGTGCGAGGACTAGCGGGAGAAGAGAGACCCAGTACTTC | CSARTSGRRETQYF
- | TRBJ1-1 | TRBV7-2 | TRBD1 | TGTGCCAGCAGCTTAAACCCCCCAACAGGGGGCTTAAGAGCTTTCTTT | CASSLNPPTGGLRAFF
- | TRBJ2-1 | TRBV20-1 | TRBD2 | TGCAGTGCAGATACTAGCGGTTCCTACAATGAGCAGTTCTTC | CSADTSGSYNEQFF
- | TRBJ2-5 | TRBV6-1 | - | TGTGCCAGCAGCCCCAGGGTTTGGGAGACCCAGTACTTC | CASSPRVWETQYF
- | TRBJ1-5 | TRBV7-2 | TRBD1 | TGTGCCAGCAGTTACAGGGGACAACAGCCCCAGCATTTT | CASSYRGQQPQHF
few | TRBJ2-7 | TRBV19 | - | TGTGCCAGCCAGGACCGAGGCTCCTACGAGCAGTACTTC | CASQDRGSYEQYF
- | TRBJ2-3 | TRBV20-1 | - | TGCAGTTCCCCGGACTACACGGGCACAGATACGCAGTATTTT | CSSPDYTGTDTQYF
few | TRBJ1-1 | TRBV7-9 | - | TGTGCCAGCAGCTTAGTCTATAGGACCCGGACTGAAGCTTTCTTT | CASSLVYRTRTEAFF
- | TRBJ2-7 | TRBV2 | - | TGTGCCAGCAGTGTAAACAGTCACTCCTACGGGCAGTACTTC | CASSVNSHSYGQYF
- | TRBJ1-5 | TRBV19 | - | TGTGCCAGTAACAAGGGAGGAGATCAGCCCCAGCATTTT | CASNKGGDQPQHF
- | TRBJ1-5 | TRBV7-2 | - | TGTGCCAGCAGCCCTACATGGGGTAGCAATCAGCCCCAGCATTTT | CASSPTWGSNQPQHF
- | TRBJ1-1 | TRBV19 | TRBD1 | TGTGCCAGTAGTCCGGGACAGTTGTTCACTGAAGCTTTCTTT | CASSPGQLFTEAFF
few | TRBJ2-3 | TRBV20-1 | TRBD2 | TGCAGTGCTAGAGAGGCCTGGCGGCGGGAGGTGGATACGCAGTATTTT | CSAREAWRREVDTQYF
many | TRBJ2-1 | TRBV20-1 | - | TGCAGTGCTAGTTGGGCCCTAACAAACAATGAGCAGTTCTTC | CSASWALTNNEQFF
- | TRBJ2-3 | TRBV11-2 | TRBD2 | TGTGCCAGCAGCCTGGCTTCTAGCGGCTTAGTTTGGAATACGCAGTATTTT | CASSLASSGLVWNTQYF
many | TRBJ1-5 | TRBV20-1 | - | TGCAGTGCCTTAGAGCTGGGACCGATCAATCAGCCCCAGCATTTT | CSALELGPINQPQHF
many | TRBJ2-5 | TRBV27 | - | TGTGCCAGCAGTTTTAGCGGAGGCTGGGAGACCCAGTACTTC | CASSFSGGWETQYF
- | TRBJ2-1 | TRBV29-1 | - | TGCAGCGTTGTAACAGGGAATACCTACAATGAGCAGTTCTTC | CSVVTGNTYNEQFF
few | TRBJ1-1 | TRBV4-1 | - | TGCGCCAGCAGCCAACCCCGCGACAGTATGAACACTGAAGCTTTCTTT | CASSQPRDSMNTEAFF
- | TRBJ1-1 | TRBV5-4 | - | TGTGCCAGCAGCTTGGATTCTGCGAGCCGCGCTTTCTTT | CASSLDSASRAFF
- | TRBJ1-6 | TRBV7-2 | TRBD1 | TGCGCCAGCAGACCAGGGGGTTTGTTGCTCACACCCCTCCACTTT | CASRPGGLLLTPLHF
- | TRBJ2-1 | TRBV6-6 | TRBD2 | TGTGCCAGCAGTTATGGACTAGCGGGAGCCTACAATGAGCAGTTCTTC | CASSYGLAGAYNEQFF
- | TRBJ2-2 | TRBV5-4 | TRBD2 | TGTGCCAGCAGCTTGGAGGCGGGAGGTACCGGGGAGCTGTTTTTT | CASSLEAGGTGELFF
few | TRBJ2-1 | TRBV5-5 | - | TGTGCCAGCAGCCCCCCGGCGAAAGGTTTCCATGAGCAGTTCTTC | CASSPPAKGFHEQFF
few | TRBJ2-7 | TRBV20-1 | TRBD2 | TGCAGTGCTAGGTTGGGACTAGGTACCACTTCCCCATACGAGCAGTACTTC | CSARLGLGTTSPYEQYF
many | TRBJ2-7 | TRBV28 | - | TGTGCCAGCAGTTTAAGAGGGACGGGGACCTACGAGCAGTACTTC | CASSLRGTGTYEQYF
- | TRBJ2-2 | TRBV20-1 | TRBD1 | TGCAGTGCTAGAGATAAGACAGGGCCTGGCACCGGGGAGCTGTTTTTT | CSARDKTGPGTGELFF